This section outlines one T cell receptor beta chain sequence together with its context. Antigen: not known. TCRdb used MiXCR to reprocess the 5' RACE reads, holding one entry per CDR3 protein. The sample records about 350,000 distinct CDR3 sequences, roughly 8% being singletons. The data derive from a study of T cells after yellow fever vaccination. Turning to the study itself: Preparation of the low-cell-number fractions used SMART-Seq v4 Ultra Low Input. Study conclusions and caveats: A large majority of primary-vaccination clones showed up again after the booster (around 96% CD4, 75% to 90% CD8).

The germline V gene has CDR1 MDHEN and CDR2 SYDVKM. V gave up 7 bases and J gave up 0 bases; unmatched junction bases: 6. The CDR3 consists of 15 residues. This sequence was found in a man between 18 and 29 years old who received the YFV17D yellow fever vaccine. The gene calls are TRBV28 and TRBJ2-7; TRBD1 matches at 10 bases. Sequences were derived from PBMCs, sampled around 45 days after the first yellow fever vaccination. The CDR3 is CASTAGTGDSYEQYV. The CDR3 DNA follows: TGTGCCAGCACTGCCGGGACAGGGGACTCCTACGAGCAGTACGTC.